Shown below are 15 T cell receptor beta chains from a single sample sequenced in a study of blood T cells in healthy people across ages. A second roughly 6 to 11 cycle PCR used barcoded and J-beta primers. TCRdb itself ran the 5' RACE reads through MiXCR, one entry per CDR3 protein. The data hold about 580,000 distinct CDR3 sequences, with around 48% observed a single time. The sequenced material came from blood. The source of these receptors is an older man in good health.

This sequence joins TRBV20-1 and TRBJ2-1; D perhaps matches TRBD1 (6 bases). The V gene's germline CDR1 is DFQATT and CDR2 SNEGSKA (reference sequence). The germline V and J ends were trimmed by 6 bases and 10 bases, with 25 bases remaining between them. The CDR3 length is 15 residues. CDR3 sequence: CSASGDGTLLEEQFF. In DNA, the CDR3 is TGCAGTGCGTCAGGGGACGGGACCCTCCTAGAGGAGCAGTTCTTC.

The CDR3 protein is CAAATGNAGANVLTF. The CDR3 DNA reads as TGTGCCGCCGCGACAGGGAACGCTGGGGCCAACGTCCTGACTTTC. This chain connects TRBV10-3 to TRBJ2-6; the match to TRBD1 covers 7 bases. The CDR3 runs to 15 residues. J gave up 2 bases and V 11 bases, and 9 bases lay outside the gene matches. The germline V gene encodes CDR1 ENHRY and CDR2 SYGVKD.

This chain uses TRBV7-9 with TRBJ2-1; 16 nucleotides match TRBD2. Germline V gene lookup returns CDR1 SEHNR and CDR2 FQNEAQ (reference sequence). Germline trimming cut 5 bases from V and 0 bases from J; bases unmatched to any gene: 10. The CDR3 extends over 20 amino acids. The CDR3 sequence is CASSRLGLAGGSSSYNEQFF. CDR3 DNA: TGTGCCAGCAGCCGCTTGGGACTAGCGGGAGGGTCGAGCTCCTACAATGAGCAGTTCTTC.

J is TRBJ2-5 and V is TRBV5-1; D gene uncertain. CDR3 length: 12 residues. Looked up from germline, CDR1 is SGHRS and CDR2 is YFSETQ. Trimming removed 3 bases at V and 5 bases at J, with 8 bases between. The CDR3 DNA follows: TGCGCCAGCAGCTCGAAAGGGGAGACCCAGTACTTC. Protein sequence: CASSSKGETQYF.

The rearrangement links TRBV20-1 to TRBJ1-5; D gene uncertain. In germline, CDR1 is DFQATT, CDR2 SNEGSKA (reference sequence). V dropped 1 base and J dropped 12 bases, with 13 bases sitting between them. This CDR3 comprises 12 residues. CDR3 amino acids: CSARGGYTNQHF. The CDR3 DNA sequence: TGCAGTGCTAGAGGGGGATACACGAACCAGCATTTT.

This clonotype appeared many times. CDR3 DNA sequence: TGTGCCAGCAGCGCTGGGTACAAGGCAGAGACCCAGTACTTC. As protein: CASSAGYKAETQYF. This rearrangement joins TRBV6-5 to TRBJ2-5; D not resolved. Germline CDR1 and CDR2: MNHEY and SVGAGI. V was shortened by 6 bases and J by 4 bases, with 15 bases between the two germline ends. The CDR3 is made up of 14 amino acids.

In DNA, the CDR3 is TGTGCCAGCAGCCAAGGGCTGGCAAAACTGTTTTTT. Protein sequence: CASSQGLAKLFF. The chain is built from TRBV14 and TRBJ1-4; D unresolved. Trimming left V 1 base short and J 10 bases short, with 7 bases between. The CDR3 runs to 12 residues. The germline CDR1 and CDR2 sequences are SGHDN and FVKESK. Based on the CDR3 plus reference TRBV14 and TRBJ1-4, the full variable domain is EAGVTQFPSHSVIEKGQTVTLRCDPISGHDNLYWYRRVMGKEIKFLLHFVKESKQDESGMPNNRFLAERTGGTYSTLKVQPAELEDSGVYFCASSQGLAKLFFGSGTQLSVL.

V gene TRBV5-4 combines with J gene TRBJ1-6, with a tentative D call TRBD1 (6 bases). This CDR3 region has 14 residues. V was clipped by 1 base and J by 9 bases, with 11 bases between them. The germline gives CDR1 SGHNT, CDR2 YYREEE (reference sequence). The CDR3 DNA reads as TGTGCCAGCAGCTTGACATCACAGGGTTCACCCCTCCACTTT. Translating it yields CASSLTSQGSPLHF.

V is TRBV12-3 or TRBV12-4 and J is TRBJ2-7; 7 bases are shared with TRBD2. Trimming took 3 bases from V and 7 from J; bases not matched to a gene: 9. The CDR3 contains 14 residues. CDR3 DNA: TGTGCCAGCAGTTTTGGGGAGGGCTTACGAGAGCAGTACTTC. Translating it yields CASSFGEGLREQYF.

The chain combines TRBV25-1 with TRBJ2-7; D gene ambiguous. Germline V gene data show CDR1 as MGHDK and CDR2 as SYGVNS. CDR3 length: 12 residues. V was trimmed by 3 bases and J by 5 bases, leaving 8 bases between them. The CDR3 nucleotides read TGTGCCAGCAGTGACGGGTCCCACGAGCAGTACTTC. This gives the protein CASSDGSHEQYF.

This clonotype was observed once. The chain joins TRBV20-1 to TRBJ2-7; tentative D call: TRBD1 (5 bases). V lost 3 bases, J lost 12 bases, and 18 bases lay in between. This CDR3 spans 12 amino acids. Looked up from germline, CDR1 is DFQATT and CDR2 is SNEGSKA (reference sequence). The CDR3 reads CSASSESSQGYF. The CDR3 nucleotides are TGCAGTGCTAGTAGTGAGTCCTCGCAGGGGTACTTC.

This sequence joins TRBV7-2 and TRBJ1-5; no firm D call. Germline-derived CDR1 and CDR2 are SGHTA and FQGNSA. Trimming stripped 5 bases from V and 5 bases from J, with 10 bases between. The CDR3 has 13 amino acids. The CDR3 coding sequence is TGTGCCAGCAGCCCCGGCAGCTATCAGCCCCAGCATTTT. Its translation: CASSPGSYQPQHF.

The chain has TRBV7-2 and TRBJ2-3, with TRBD2 matching over 12 bases. V dropped 5 bases and J dropped 4; count of bases not matched to a gene: 7. Germline V lookup: CDR1 SGHTA, CDR2 FQGNSA. This CDR3 has 16 amino acids. CDR3 amino acids: CASSLASGRVSDTQYF. CDR3 in DNA: TGTGCCAGCAGCCTTGCTAGCGGGAGGGTTTCAGATACGCAGTATTTT.

The rearrangement links TRBV5-1 to TRBJ1-4; no reliable D call. The germline CDR1 and CDR2 sequences are SGHRS and YFSETQ. V lost 1 base to trimming and J lost 4 bases, with 8 bases between them. The length of the CDR3 is 14 residues. CDR3 coding DNA: TGCGCCAGCAGCTTGACCCCCCGTAATGAAAAACTGTTTTTT. Translation: CASSLTPRNEKLFF.

This rearrangement joins TRBV20-1 to TRBJ1-5, with 7 bases matching TRBD1. The CDR3 is made up of 14 amino acids. V was pared by 5 bases and J by 4 bases, with 8 bases of the junction left unmatched. Germline CDR1 and CDR2: DFQATT and SNEGSKA (reference sequence). In DNA form, the CDR3 reads TGCAGTGCTGCCCCCGGGGACAGTAATCAGCCCCAGCATTTT. It codes for CSAAPGDSNQPQHF.